This entry is about one T cell receptor beta chain. Method: immunoSEQ multiplex PCR; TCRdb's copy keeps in-frame clones and lacks some. The data show roughly 590,000 clones, with roughly 95% seen just once and about 0.11% held by the top ten. Naivety among CD8 cells was defined by CD45RO negativity and positive CCR7 selection, thereby excluding terminally differentiated effector memory CD45RA+ cells. This sample is part of a study of shared clonotypes between healthy human individuals. This TCR was sampled from a young woman in good health. The source material was naive CD8+ T cells sorted from blood.

The CDR3 DNA reads TGTGCCACCAGCCATTCCTCCTTGGGCCACGAGCAGTACTTC. The encoded protein is CATSHSSLGHEQYF. The V call is TRBV15, the J call TRBJ2-7, with no clear D. This CDR3 is built from 14 residues. Germline V lookup: CDR1 LNHNV, CDR2 YYDKDF (reference sequence). V was cut by 5 bases and J by 5 bases, with 16 bases left in between.